The source of this TCR beta chain is a study of blood T cell repertoires in COVID-19 (TCRdb year 2020). Some background on the complete study: Samples covering the acute and convalescent phases of COVID-19 were provided by collaborators in the United States, Italy and Spain. Where HLA class I and class II types were available, the types were taken from metadata supplied by the sample provider, not from assay-based typing. The repertoires were released in a freely available public database meant as a resource for research on the immune response to SARS-CoV-2. The sample metadata nearly always contained a de-identified subject ID, COVID-19 status, age in years and sex. Deeply sampled blood TCRbeta repertoires from subjects exposed to, actively infected with, or recovered from COVID-19 were included in the dataset. The samples were drawn from the first 160 participants of the ongoing ImmuneRACE study and from about 1,200 subjects provided by 6 global collaborators. The material from the prospective study consisted of cDNA or gDNA derived from T cells, B-cell-depleted T cells, or PBMCs.

Enrolling through a virtual design, the prospective study's participants ranged in age from roughly 18 to 89 years and lived across roughly 24 United States geographic areas. To assign participants to cohorts, the prospective study relied on clinical history that participants themselves reported in a screening survey and a study questionnaire. Recovered participants in ImmuneRACE Cohort 3 were defined by two consecutive negative NP/OP PCR tests, clearance by a healthcare professional, or resolution of symptoms. In the prospective study, mobile phlebotomists collected whole blood, serum and a nasopharyngeal or oropharyngeal swab from each participant. Over a roughly two-month period, participants in the prospective study had the option of providing additional blood draws and questionnaires. Before DNA extraction, prospective study blood samples were shipped either frozen or at room temperature.

TCRbeta CDR3 regions were amplified from genomic DNA using the immunoSEQ Assay, a bias-controlled multiplex PCR. The original pipeline was this. Nucleated cell counts per sample were estimated from amplification of reference gene primers within the assay. To quantify the absolute abundance of each unique TCRbeta CDR3 rearrangement, sequence reads were collapsed and filtered. For each sample, productive Simpson clonality was calculated as the square root of Simpson's diversity index over productive rearrangements. This immuneACCESS table, as held by TCRdb, lists in-frame sequences with V and J called but not all clones. Of the missing ones, under half trace to an unresolved V gene in checked studies; the others have no known cause. The D gene and trimming were derived from the DNA, and the V and J assignments and clone size from that table. The sample includes roughly 400,000 clones, with roughly nine tenths observed a single time. Jointly, the top ten make up around 1.7% of the sample.

About this clone itself: This clone's antigen is unknown. Base qualities are not provided; no much larger clone lies one nucleotide away.

What the work shows at the level of the full study, not this receptor alone: Clinical and demographic metadata were provided uncurated, with the amount varying by source and participant.

Taken from cysteine to phenylalanine, the CDR3 has 13 residues. Left in the record is the CDR3 DNA by itself, 39 bases read in frame from the first base. A distance of 11 bases separates the germline ends of V and J, which lose 8 bases and 1 base respectively. CDR1 and CDR2 were assigned from the germline V gene as LGHNT and FRNRAP. The source is a woman aged 30 to 39 who had recovered from COVID-19. The sequenced sample was PBMCs or T cells enriched from blood (not recorded which). Here the chain combines TRBV12-5 and TRBJ1-1; the D gene is perhaps TRBD1, from 5 matching bases. The DNA sequence reads TGTGCTAGTTCTTGGCAGGGGAACACTGAAGCTTTCTTT. Its protein reads: CASSWQGNTEAFF. With the portions outside the CDR3 filled from the reference TRBV12-5 and TRBJ1-1 genes, the complete variable region becomes DARVTQTPRHKVTEMGQEVTMRCQPILGHNTVFWYRQTMMQGLELLAYFRNRAPLDDSGMPKDRFSAEMPDATLATLKIQPSEPRDSAVYFCASSWQGNTEAFFGQGTRLTVV.